The clone carrying this T cell receptor beta chain has just a few counts. Its antigen is not identified. This record comes from a study of response to subunit inactivated influenza vaccine. Points from the study as a whole: T cells newly recruited by each seasonal influenza vaccination are few, the authors suggested.

The J segment lost 4 bases and the V segment lost 2 bases, leaving 5 bases of the junction unmatched. The CDR3 sequence is 14 residues long. The germline gives CDR1 MGHRA, CDR2 YSYEKL. TCRdb recomputed calls from the RT-PCR reads with MiXCR, one row per CDR3 protein. The sample includes roughly 520,000 distinct CDR3 sequences, 25% of them seen just once. The rearrangement uses TRBV4-1 and TRBJ2-7; 7 nucleotides line up with TRBD1. The sequence derives from a man aged 50 to 60 who received an inactivated influenza vaccine. Sequenced material: CD4+ T cells sorted from PBMCs, taken 4 to 6 days after vaccination. The CDR3 nucleotides read TGCGCCAGCAGCCAATCCCAGGGGGAGTACGAGCAGTACTTC. This translates into CASSQSQGEYEQYF.